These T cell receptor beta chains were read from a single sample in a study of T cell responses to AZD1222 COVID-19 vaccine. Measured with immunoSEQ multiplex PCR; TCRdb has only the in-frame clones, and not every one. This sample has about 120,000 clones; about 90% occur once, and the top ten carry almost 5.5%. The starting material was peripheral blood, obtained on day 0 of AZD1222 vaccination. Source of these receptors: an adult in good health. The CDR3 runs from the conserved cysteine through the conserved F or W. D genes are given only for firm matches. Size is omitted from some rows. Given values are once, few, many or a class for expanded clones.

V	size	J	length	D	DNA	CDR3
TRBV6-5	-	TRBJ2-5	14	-	TGTGCCAGCAGTTACTCGAACAGGGAAGAGACCCAGTACTTC	CASSYSNREETQYF
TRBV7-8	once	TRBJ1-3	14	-	TGTGCCAGCAGCTTAGCGGGTTTTTCGGACACCATATATTTT	CASSLAGFSDTIYF
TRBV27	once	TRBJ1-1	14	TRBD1	TGTGCCAGCAGTTCAGGGGGCAGGTACACTGAAGCTTTCTTT	CASSSGGRYTEAFF
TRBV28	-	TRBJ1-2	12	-	TGTGCCAGTTACCGGGAGATTTATGGCTACACCTTC	CASYREIYGYTF
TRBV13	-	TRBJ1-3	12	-	TGTGCCAGCAGAAGCTCTGGAAACACCATATATTTT	CASRSSGNTIYF
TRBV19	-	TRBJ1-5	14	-	TGTGCCAGTAGTCCGGGAGCTTCCTCGGGGACCCAGCATTTT	CASSPGASSGTQHF
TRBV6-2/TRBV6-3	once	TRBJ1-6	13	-	TGTGCCAGCAGTCCAGGGGAGGTTTCACCCCTCCACTTT	CASSPGEVSPLHF
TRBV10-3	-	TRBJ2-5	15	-	TGTGCCATCAGTGAGAGAAAAGTGTCGCAAGAGACCCAGTACTTC	CAISERKVSQETQYF
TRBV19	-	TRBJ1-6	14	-	TGTGCCAGTAGTCGGGACAACTATAATTCACCCCTCCACTTT	CASSRDNYNSPLHF
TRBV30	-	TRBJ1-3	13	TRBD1	TGTGCCTGGGGGACAGGGGTTGGAAACACCATATATTTT	CAWGTGVGNTIYF
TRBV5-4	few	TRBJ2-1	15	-	TGTGCCAGCAGCTTTGGGAGGCCCCGGGAGTATGAGCAGTTCTTC	CASSFGRPREYEQFF
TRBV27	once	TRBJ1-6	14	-	TGTGCCAGCAGTTTAAGGGAGAAAAATTCACCCCTCCACTTT	CASSLREKNSPLHF
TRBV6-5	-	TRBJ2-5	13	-	TGTGCCAGCGGACGAAATCCGAGTGAGACCCAGTACTTC	CASGRNPSETQYF
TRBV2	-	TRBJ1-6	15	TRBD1	TGTGCCAGCAGTCTACCAGGACAGGGGGATTCACCCCTCCACTTT	CASSLPGQGDSPLHF
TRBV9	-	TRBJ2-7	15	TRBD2	TGTGCCAGCAGCGCAGGGACTAGCGGGCGGTACGAGCAGTACTTC	CASSAGTSGRYEQYF
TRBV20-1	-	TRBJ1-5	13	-	TGCAGTGCTAGTCAGGGAGGCAATCAGCCCCAGCATTTT	CSASQGGNQPQHF
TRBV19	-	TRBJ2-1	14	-	TGTGCCAGTAGTTCCCAGGGCTCACCCAATGAGCAGTTCTTC	CASSSQGSPNEQFF
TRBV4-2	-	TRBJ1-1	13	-	TGTGCCAGCAGCCAAGAAGTCAGGGGCGAGGCTTTCTTT	CASSQEVRGEAFF
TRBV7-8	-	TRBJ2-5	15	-	TGTGCCAGCAGCCCCATATCTAGGGGCGAAGAGACCCAGTACTTC	CASSPISRGEETQYF
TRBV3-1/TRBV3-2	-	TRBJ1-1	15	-	TGTGCCAGCAGCCCAGCAAGTTGGCTGAACACTGAAGCTTTCTTT	CASSPASWLNTEAFF
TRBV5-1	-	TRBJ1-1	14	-	TGCGCCAGCAGCTCAAGTGTGGGGTTCACTGAAGCTTTCTTT	CASSSSVGFTEAFF
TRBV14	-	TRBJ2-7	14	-	TGTGCCAGCAGCCAACCACGGCCTCCCTACGAGCAGTACTTC	CASSQPRPPYEQYF
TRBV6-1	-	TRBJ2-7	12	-	TGTGCCAGCAGTTATGACGGGGGAGAGCAGTACTTC	CASSYDGGEQYF
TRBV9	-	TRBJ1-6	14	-	TGTGCCAGCAGTTCGACCGGGACCCTTTCTCCCCTCCACTTT	CASSSTGTLSPLHF
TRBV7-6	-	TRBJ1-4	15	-	TGTGCCAGCAGCCGGAGCGGTCTCCCCGTTGAAAAACTGTTTTTT	CASSRSGLPVEKLFF
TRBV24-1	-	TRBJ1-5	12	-	TGTGCCACCAGTGACCGAGGGGGTCCCAAACATTTT	CATSDRGGPKHF
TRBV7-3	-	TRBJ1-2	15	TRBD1	TGTGCCAGCAGCCCCCGGACAGGGGTACGCTATGGCTACACCTTC	CASSPRTGVRYGYTF
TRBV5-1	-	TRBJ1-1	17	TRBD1	TGCGCCAGCAGCTTGGTTACAGGGGGCGCGGTAACCGCTGAAGCTTTCTTT	CASSLVTGGAVTAEAFF
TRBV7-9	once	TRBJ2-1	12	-	TGTGCCAGCAGCCAAGGCAACAATGAGCAGTTCTTC	CASSQGNNEQFF
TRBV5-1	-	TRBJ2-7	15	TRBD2	TGCGCCAGCAGCTTGGCCGGGGGGGCCTGGTACGAGCAGTACTTC	CASSLAGGAWYEQYF
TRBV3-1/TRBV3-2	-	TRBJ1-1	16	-	TGTGCCAGCAGCCCAAAAATGCCTTTAGGGGTAGCTGAAGCTTTCTTT	CASSPKMPLGVAEAFF
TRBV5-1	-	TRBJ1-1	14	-	TGCGCCAGCAGCTTGGACGACATAGACACTGAAGCTTTCTTT	CASSLDDIDTEAFF
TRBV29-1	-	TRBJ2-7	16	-	TGCAGCGTTGCTTATAGGGAACCGAGCTTGGGGGGAGAGCAGTACTTC	CSVAYREPSLGGEQYF
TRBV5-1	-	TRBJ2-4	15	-	TGCGCCAGCAGCTTGGATCCGAGGACGCAAAACATTCAGTACTTC	CASSLDPRTQNIQYF
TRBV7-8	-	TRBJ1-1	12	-	TGTGCCAGCAGCCAACGGTACACTGAAGCTTTCTTT	CASSQRYTEAFF
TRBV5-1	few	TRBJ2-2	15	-	TGCGCCAGCAGCTCCGACGTAGGGGCCACCGGGGAGCTGTTTTTT	CASSSDVGATGELFF
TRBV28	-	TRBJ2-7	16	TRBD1	TGTGCCAGCAGTTTCCCCGACAGGGTCGGGACCGGAGGGCAGTACTTC	CASSFPDRVGTGGQYF
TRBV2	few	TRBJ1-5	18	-	TGTGCCAGCAGTGAAGCGCCGGCAGGGAGGAATTTCAATCAGCCCCAGCATTTT	CASSEAPAGRNFNQPQHF
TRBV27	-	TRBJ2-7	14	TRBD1	TGTGCCAGCACCCGGACAGGGAACTCCTACGAGCAGTACTTC	CASTRTGNSYEQYF
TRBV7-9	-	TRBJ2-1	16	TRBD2	TGTGCCAGCAGTTCACCTAGCGGGAGTTTATACAATGAGCAGTTCTTC	CASSSPSGSLYNEQFF
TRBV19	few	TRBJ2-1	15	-	TGTGCCAGTAGTAACTCAGGGAGCTCCTACAATGAGCAGTTCTTC	CASSNSGSSYNEQFF
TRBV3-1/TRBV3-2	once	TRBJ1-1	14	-	TGTGCCAGCAGCCAAGGGCAGGGTTACACTGAAGCTTTCTTT	CASSQGQGYTEAFF
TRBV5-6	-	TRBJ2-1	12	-	TGTGCCAGCAGCAGGCCGGGCAATGAGCAGTTCTTC	CASSRPGNEQFF
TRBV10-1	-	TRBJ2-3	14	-	TGCGCCAGCAGCCTGACAGGTCCCACAGATACGCAGTATTTT	CASSLTGPTDTQYF
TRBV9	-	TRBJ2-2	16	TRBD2	TGTGCCAGCAGCGTAGCTCTAGCGGGAGGGGCCGGGGAGCTGTTTTTT	CASSVALAGGAGELFF
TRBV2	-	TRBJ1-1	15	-	TGTGCCAGCAACTCTAGGATAGGGATAGGCACTGAAGCTTTCTTT	CASNSRIGIGTEAFF